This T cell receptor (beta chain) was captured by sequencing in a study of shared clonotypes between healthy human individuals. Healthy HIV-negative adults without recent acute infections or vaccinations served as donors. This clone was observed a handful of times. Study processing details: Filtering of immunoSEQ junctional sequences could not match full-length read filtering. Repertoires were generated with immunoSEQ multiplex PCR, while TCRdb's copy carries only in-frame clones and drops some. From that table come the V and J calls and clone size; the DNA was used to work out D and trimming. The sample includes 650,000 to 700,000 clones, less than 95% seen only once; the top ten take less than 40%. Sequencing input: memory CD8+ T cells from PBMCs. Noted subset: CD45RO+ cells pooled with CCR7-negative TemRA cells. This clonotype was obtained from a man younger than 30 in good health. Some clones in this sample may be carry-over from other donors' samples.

CDR3 sequence reads: CASHLEAGDGYTF. CDR3 in DNA: TGTGCCAGTCATCTTGAGGCAGGCGACGGCTACACCTTC. The chain joins TRBV19 to TRBJ1-2; D unresolved. Germline V gene lookup returns CDR1 LNHDA and CDR2 SQIVND (reference sequence). The CDR3 runs to 13 residues. Trimming left V 8 bases short and J 8 bases short, with 18 bases between.